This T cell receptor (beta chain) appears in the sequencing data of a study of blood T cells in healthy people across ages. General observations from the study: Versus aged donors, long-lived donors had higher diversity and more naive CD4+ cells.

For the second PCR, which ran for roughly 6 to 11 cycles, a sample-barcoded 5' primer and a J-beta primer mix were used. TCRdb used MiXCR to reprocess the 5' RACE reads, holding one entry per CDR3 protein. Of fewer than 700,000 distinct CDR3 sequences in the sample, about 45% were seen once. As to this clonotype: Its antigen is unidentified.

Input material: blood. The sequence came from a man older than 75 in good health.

For the CDR3, the DNA is TGTGCCAGCAACAGAGCGGGGACCTTCCAAGAGACCCAGTACTTC. This sequence encodes CASNRAGTFQETQYF. The gene calls are TRBV5-8 and TRBJ2-5; 7 nucleotides agree with TRBD2. The CDR3 is 15 residues long. Germline-derived CDR1 and CDR2 are SGHTS and YDEGEE. The ends lost 6 bases at V and 1 base at J; junction bases unmatched: 9.